The T cell receptor (beta chain) described here comes from a study of blood T cell repertoires in COVID-19. Overall study: Both acute and convalescent COVID-19 samples were obtained from the United States, Italy and Spain.

J gave up 0 bases and V 4 bases, and 7 bases lay outside the gene matches. Germline lookup yields CDR1 SGDLS and CDR2 YYNGEE. The CDR3 has 17 residues. In the original processing: Reference gene primer amplification gave nucleated cell count estimates. Repertoires were generated with immunoSEQ multiplex PCR, while TCRdb's copy carries only in-frame clones and drops some. V and J calls and clone size follow that table, whereas D and trimming were derived from the DNA. The data show 60,000 to 65,000 clones, with approximately 79% seen just once and about 20% held by the top ten. This TCR was recovered from a woman of 80 years or more with active or convalescent COVID-19. The chain recombines TRBV9 with TRBJ1-6; TRBD1 aligns across 7 bases. Source material: peripheral blood. DNA for the CDR3: TGTGCCAGCAGCCAAGGACAGGAGAGCTCCTATAATTCACCCCTCCACTTT. Translating gives CASSQGQESSYNSPLHF.